Detailed here is one T cell receptor (beta chain). No antigen is known for it. How the authors handled the data: Variation in CDR3 across clinicopathological groups served as the basis for constructing a distant-metastasis classifier in papillary thyroid cancer. TCRdb reanalyzed the PCR reads via MiXCR. TCRdb, rather than the study authors, made the V and J calls. The data contain roughly 30,000 clones, 20% to 25% of them singletons. From germline, CDR1 is SGHRS and CDR2 YFSETQ. The CDR3 has 13 amino acids. Trimming took 7 bases from V and 5 from J, leaving 16 bases between them. This sample is part of a study of metastatic and nonmetastatic thyroid tumors. Findings of the study overall: Compared with benign nodules, malignant thyroid tumors were reported to have significantly higher TCR beta diversity in both blood and tumor.

Before thyroid surgery, none of the patients had received any treatment. This clonotype originated in a female donor with papillary thyroid cancer or a benign thyroid nodule (not recorded which). Some clones in this sample may be carry-over from other donors' samples. The chain employs TRBV5-1 and TRBJ2-7; possible D gene TRBD1, 6 bases. Input material: blood. CDR3 residues: CASLGSGVHEQYF. The CDR3 DNA reads as TGCGCCAGCCTCGGTTCAGGGGTCCACGAGCAGTACTTC.